This T cell receptor beta chain was recorded in a study of cytomegalovirus exposure and HLA in healthy donors. Turning to the study itself: An earlier analysis found around 120 million unique TCR beta sequences from 150 million to 200 million T cells. General study findings and limits: Accurate prediction of HLA-A and HLA-B alleles (for most subjects) was reportedly achieved from TCR beta sequences. The authors later found most CMV-associated TCR beta chains appeared HLA-restricted.

PCR amplification relied on 60 Vbeta primers (plus 13 Jbeta primers). The assay was immunoSEQ multiplex PCR, and TCRdb's table has in-frame clones only and misses some. Among over 150,000 clones listed, approximately 80% were seen once. On this clone itself: Its target is unknown.

This CDR3 has 16 residues. Germline V gene sequence: CDR1 SGHRS, CDR2 YFSETQ. V lost 0 bases, J lost 1 base, and 13 bases lay in between. The genes are TRBV5-1 and TRBJ1-1; D gene unclear. The sequencing sample was made of PBMCs. This TCR came from a man younger than 45 in good health and CMV-seropositive. As DNA, the CDR3 is TGCGCCAGCAGCTTGGCTCGGGGAGGGAAGAACACTGAAGCTTTCTTT. It encodes CASSLARGGKNTEAFF.